One and the same sample provided the 9 T cell receptor beta chains below, sequenced in a study of blood T cell repertoires in COVID-19. Sequencing used immunoSEQ multiplex PCR; TCRdb keeps in-frame clones, though not all of them. Among nearly 90,000 clones listed, about 91% were seen once. The sequencing sample was made of peripheral blood. These receptors originate from a man between 60 and 75 years old with acute or convalescent COVID-19.

The count of this clone is one. The chain couples TRBV19 to TRBJ2-6; D unresolved. The V gene's germline CDR1 is LNHDA and CDR2 SQIVND (reference sequence). Trimming took off 1 base at V and 0 bases at J, with 4 bases between the two ends. The CDR3 runs to 15 residues. The CDR3 nucleotides are TGTGCCAGTAGTATAGCGGTCTCTGGGGCCAACGTCCTGACTTTC. Its protein product is CASSIAVSGANVLTF.

The rearrangement uses TRBV10-3 and TRBJ2-1, with 10 bases aligning to TRBD2. The CDR3 runs to 13 residues. Germline V CDR1 and CDR2: ENHRY, SYGVKD. Trimming at V came to 10 bases and at J to 10 bases, leaving 10 bases not matched to a gene. CDR3 loop: CASGTSAPGEQFF. The CDR3 bases are TGTGCCAGCGGGACTAGCGCTCCGGGGGAGCAGTTCTTC.

The chain has TRBV27 and TRBJ2-4; 7 nucleotides align to TRBD1. Germline CDR1 reads MNHEY; CDR2 reads SMNVEV (reference sequence). The V and J ends lost 5 bases and 1 base, in that order; junction bases with no gene match: 8. The CDR3 spans 16 residues. CDR3 coding DNA: TGTGCCAGCAGTCCCCACAGGGGTTTCGCCAAAAACATTCAGTACTTC. Amino acids: CASSPHRGFAKNIQYF.

The chain combines TRBV30 with TRBJ2-7; 9 positions agree with TRBD1. V was pared by 2 bases and J by 4 bases, with 9 bases of the junction left unmatched. This CDR3 comprises 15 residues. Germline CDR1 reads GTSNPN; CDR2 reads SVGIG (reference sequence). The DNA for the CDR3 is TGTGCCTGGAGTTCACAGGGGACAGGGCTATACGAGCAGTACTTC. It yields the protein CAWSSQGTGLYEQYF.

The genes are TRBV5-1 and TRBJ2-1, with TRBD1 matching over 10 bases. This CDR3 has 16 amino acids. Losses at the gene ends were 0 bases for V and 5 bases for J; bases not matched to a gene: 5. Germline values: CDR1 SGHRS, CDR2 YFSETQ. CDR3 in DNA: TGCGCCAGCAGCTTGGAAGGGACAGGGGTCGACAATGAGCAGTTCTTC. This encodes CASSLEGTGVDNEQFF.

This clone was seen only once. This chain uses TRBV6-5 with TRBJ2-5; 11 bases map to TRBD2. Germline trimming cut 4 bases from V and 3 bases from J; bases unmatched to any gene: 4. The germline V gene encodes CDR1 MNHEY and CDR2 SVGAGI. The CDR3 sequence is 15 residues long. The CDR3, as DNA: TGTGCCAGCAGTTCTAGCGGGGGGCGGGAAGAGACCCAGTACTTC. Encoded protein: CASSSSGGREETQYF.

The V call is TRBV10-3, the J call TRBJ2-3; 9 bases match TRBD2. The CDR3 extends over 14 amino acids. Trimming removed 8 bases from V and 1 base from J; junction bases left unmatched: 4. Per germline, CDR1 ENHRY and CDR2 SYGVKD. The CDR3 protein is CAIARTSGTDTQYF. In DNA, the CDR3 is TGTGCCATCGCTCGGACTAGCGGCACAGATACGCAGTATTTT.

The J gene is TRBJ2-7, the V gene TRBV9; 10 nucleotides line up with TRBD2. Germline CDR1 and CDR2: SGDLS and YYNGEE. The length of the CDR3 is 16 residues. J lost 5 bases, V lost 0 bases, and 8 bases had no gene match. The CDR3 region is CASSVGPSTSGDEQYF. CDR3 nucleotides: TGTGCCAGCAGCGTAGGCCCATCAACTAGCGGGGACGAGCAGTACTTC.

The chain links TRBV7-9 to TRBJ1-1; no clear D gene. V shed 3 bases and J shed 1 base, with 6 bases lying between them. CDR1 and CDR2 (germline): SEHNR, FQNEAQ (reference sequence). CDR3 length: 13 amino acids. CDR3 nucleotide sequence: TGTGCCAGCAGCTTTCTCCCGAACACTGAAGCTTTCTTT. Its translation: CASSFLPNTEAFF.